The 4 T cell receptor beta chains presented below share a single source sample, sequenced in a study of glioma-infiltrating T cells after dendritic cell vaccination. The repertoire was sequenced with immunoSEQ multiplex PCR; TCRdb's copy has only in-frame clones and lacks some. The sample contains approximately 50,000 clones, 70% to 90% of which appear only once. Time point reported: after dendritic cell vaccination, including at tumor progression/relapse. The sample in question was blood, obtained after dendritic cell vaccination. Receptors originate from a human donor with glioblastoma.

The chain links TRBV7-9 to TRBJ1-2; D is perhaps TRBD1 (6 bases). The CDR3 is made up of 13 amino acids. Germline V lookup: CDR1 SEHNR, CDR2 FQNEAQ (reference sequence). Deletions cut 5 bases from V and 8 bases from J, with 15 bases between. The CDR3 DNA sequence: TGTGCCAGCAGCCCTGCGGGGGGGGCAGGCTACACCTTC. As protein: CASSPAGGAGYTF.

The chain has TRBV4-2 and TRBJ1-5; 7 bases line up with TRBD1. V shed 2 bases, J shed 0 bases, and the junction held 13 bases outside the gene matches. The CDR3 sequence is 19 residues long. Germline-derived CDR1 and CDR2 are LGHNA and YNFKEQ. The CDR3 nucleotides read TGTGCCAGCAGCCAATACAACGAAGGGACAGAAGATAGCAATCAGCCCCAGCATTTT. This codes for CASSQYNEGTEDSNQPQHF.

This CDR3 reads CASSRGSSYNEQFF. In nucleotides, the CDR3 is TGTGCCAGCAGTCGAGGTAGCTCCTACAATGAGCAGTTCTTC. The chain joins TRBV28 to TRBJ2-1; D is unresolved. Germline-derived CDR1 and CDR2 are MDHEN and SYDVKM. V was cut by 5 bases and J by 0 bases, with 8 bases left in between. The CDR3 has 14 residues.

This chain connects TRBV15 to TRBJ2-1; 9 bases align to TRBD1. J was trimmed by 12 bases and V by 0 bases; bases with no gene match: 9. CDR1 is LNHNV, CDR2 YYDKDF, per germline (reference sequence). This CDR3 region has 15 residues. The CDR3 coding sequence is TGTGCCACCAGCAGAGATGGGACAGGGACCGGAGGGCAGTTCTTC. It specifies CATSRDGTGTGGQFF.